This T cell receptor (beta chain) comes out of a study of cytomegalovirus exposure and HLA in healthy donors. Study-wide results and caveats: Cytomegalovirus-associated status was assigned to 150 or so TCR beta chains. Reports indicated that the classifier achieved high specificity and sensitivity in diagnosing cytomegalovirus status.

Sequencing was performed with immunoSEQ multiplex PCR; in TCRdb, only in-frame clones are kept and a portion is missing. The sample yields approximately 220,000 clones, over 70% seen once. In regard to this clone: The target antigen is unknown.

The germline gives CDR1 SNHLY, CDR2 FYNNEI. J lost 4 bases, V lost 7 bases, and 16 bases had no gene match. This CDR3 is built from 18 residues. Donors came from a validation cohort of approximately 110 subjects, distinct from the first 666-subject cohort. Material for sequencing was PBMCs. The origin of this receptor is a woman in her 30s in good health and CMV-seropositive. This chain connects TRBV2 to TRBJ1-3; 10 bases are a match to TRBD1. For the CDR3, the DNA is TGTGCCAGCATTGGATACGGTCTCGGGACAGGGGCCGGAAACACCATATATTTT. Amino acid sequence: CASIGYGLGTGAGNTIYF.